Below are 10 T cell receptor beta chains sequenced from a single sample in a study of blood T cell repertoires in COVID-19. This table comes from immunoSEQ multiplex PCR, and its TCRdb copy is limited to in-frame clones, with some not included. The table includes some 7,900 clones, 65% to 85% detected once. The sequenced sample was peripheral blood. These receptors all stem from a human donor with active COVID-19. The donor label of this sample is uncertain.

V is TRBV7-8 and J is TRBJ1-2; D is ambiguous. This CDR3 has 13 amino acids. Trimming stripped 2 bases from V and 0 bases from J, with 4 bases between. From germline, CDR1 is SGHVS and CDR2 FQNEAQ. The CDR3 is CASSLRTNYGYTF. The CDR3 DNA reads as TGTGCCAGCAGCTTACGTACTAACTATGGCTACACCTTC.

The gene calls are TRBV7-9 and TRBJ2-3, with 7 nucleotides matching TRBD2. From germline, CDR1 is SEHNR and CDR2 FQNEAQ (reference sequence). With 5 bases clipped from V and 6 bases from J, the junction kept 11 bases outside the gene matches. This CDR3 spans 15 amino acids. In DNA form, the CDR3 reads TGTGCCAGCAGCCTCCCTAGCGGATCGTCGGATACGCAGTATTTT. Its protein product is CASSLPSGSSDTQYF. Supplemented by reference TRBV7-9 and TRBJ2-3, the full variable domain reads DTGVSQNPRHKITKRGQNVTFRCDPISEHNRLYWYRQTLGQGPEFLTYFQNEAQLEKSRLLSDRFSAERPKGSFSTLEIQRTEQGDSAMYLCASSLPSGSSDTQYFGPGTRLTVL.

This chain joins TRBV5-8 and TRBJ1-2; no firm D call. V lost 6 bases and J 4 bases, leaving 22 bases between the germline ends. The germline CDR1 and CDR2 sequences are SGHTS and YDEGEE. The CDR3 contains 16 residues. The CDR3 DNA reads TGTGCCAGCACCCACGGAGCGGCGCCGCGATTCTATGGCTACACCTTC. Its translation is CASTHGAAPRFYGYTF.

This chain links TRBV5-1 with TRBJ2-1, with 8 nucleotides matching TRBD2. The CDR3 totals 16 residues. Germline V gives CDR1 SGHRS, CDR2 YFSETQ. Trimming removed 0 bases from V and 7 bases from J; junction bases left unmatched: 9. The CDR3 region has the DNA TGCGCCAGCAGCTTGGATCATGGGACTAGGGATAATGAGCAGTTCTTC. The encoded protein is CASSLDHGTRDNEQFF.

The CDR3 here is CASSHAGGGGQETQYF. In nucleotides, the CDR3 is TGTGCCAGCAGCCACGCTGGCGGTGGGGGGCAAGAGACCCAGTACTTC. The rearrangement uses TRBV3-1 (or the pseudogene TRBV3-2) and TRBJ2-5; TRBD2 might be the D (6 bases). The CDR3 loop spans 16 amino acids. V gave up 3 bases and J gave up 2 bases, with 16 bases separating them. Germline assignment: CDR1 LGHDT and CDR2 YNNKEL (reference sequence).

This clone was counted a single time. The rearrangement links TRBV9 to TRBJ2-7; tentative D call: TRBD2 (5 bases). The CDR3 has 15 residues. The germline V gene has CDR1 SGDLS and CDR2 YYNGEE. Trimming took off 0 bases at V and 3 bases at J, with 13 bases between the two ends. Written as DNA, the CDR3 is TGTGCCAGCAGCGTAGCTACGGGGTCGGGCTACGAGCAGTACTTC. It encodes CASSVATGSGYEQYF.

A word on this clone: The same CDR3 arises from other DNA sequences in this sample as well. The CDR3: CASSQTSYEQFF. The CDR3 region has the DNA TGTGCCAGCAGTCAGACTAGCTATGAGCAGTTCTTC. V gene TRBV6-5 combines with J gene TRBJ2-1; 7 positions match TRBD2. CDR1 and CDR2 from the germline V gene are MNHEY and SVGAGI. This CDR3 spans 12 amino acids. V lost 5 bases and J lost 8; bases outside the gene matches: 3.

V is TRBV28 and J is TRBJ2-2, with D unresolved. Trimming took off 8 bases at V and 5 bases at J, with 6 bases between the two ends. The length of the CDR3 is 11 residues. In germline, CDR1 is MDHEN, CDR2 SYDVKM. CDR3 in amino acids: CASRLTGELFF. The CDR3 DNA follows: TGTGCCAGCCGACTTACCGGGGAGCTGTTTTTT.

The V and J genes are TRBV4-1 and TRBJ1-2, with D perhaps TRBD1 (5 bases). The CDR3 consists of 16 residues. The V gene lost 1 base and the J gene lost 8 bases, with 20 bases spanning the gap. Germline V gene lookup returns CDR1 MGHRA and CDR2 YSYEKL. This CDR3 is CASSQVTGTTHGGYTF. DNA of the CDR3: TGCGCCAGCAGCCAAGTAACAGGCACTACTCATGGGGGCTACACCTTC.

This chain joins TRBV5-5 and TRBJ2-7; 8 bases fit TRBD1. The CDR3 spans 17 residues. Germline CDR1 is SGHKS and CDR2 is YYEKEE (reference sequence). V gave up 0 bases and J gave up 1 base; unmatched junction bases: 9. The CDR3: CASSLDGRGLKSYEQYF. In nucleotides, the CDR3 is TGTGCCAGCAGCTTGGATGGCAGGGGGCTTAAATCCTACGAGCAGTACTTC.